The entry that follows covers one TCR beta chain sequence. Its antigen is unknown. No base-level quality is on record; no much larger clone is a single base apart. This sample stems from a study of shared clonotypes between healthy human individuals (TCRdb year 2020). For the wider study: A couple of women and a few men aged 18 to 49 years were included in the cohort. For each donor, CD4 naive and CD4 memory were each run on three plates, CD8 naive on two plates, and CD8 memory on one plate. Blood TCR repertoires of about 5 healthy adults were deeply sequenced to estimate repertoire size and the extent of clonotype sharing between individuals. Libraries were prepared and TCR repertoires were sequenced by different laboratories using diverse techniques, in order to increase sequencing depth and limit assay-specific biases. Between about 0.8 and 9 billion PBMCs per donor were obtained by leukapheresis. General conclusions and limits of the study: When a handful of donors were compared, the shared fraction of clonotypes was about 5.4% for naive CD4, around 3.5% for naive CD8, 2.3% for memory CD4, and around 0.37% for memory CD8. Based on pairwise subsampling, the degree of clonotype sharing among donors was expected to be affected by sequencing depth. Because the study included only a small number of donors, the genetic and exposure-history diversity represented was limited. Naive subsets generally had larger estimated clonotype richness than memory subsets. Sampling was restricted to blood, and TCR repertoires in tissues likely differ from the TCR repertoires found in blood. Even with the large sequencing depth, rarefaction of the sorted-subset datasets indicated that sequencing was incomplete. Compared with non-shared clonotypes, the clonotypes found in all four sorted-subset donors had higher generation probabilities.

CD8 naive samples consisted of CD45RO-negative cells that were positively selected for CCR7, yielding a CD45RA+CCR7+ population without TemRA cells. Healthy HIV-negative adults with no recently reported acute infections or vaccinations were included as donors. Every donor was a Caucasian adult living in Nashville, Tennessee, USA. After blood collection by leukapheresis, PBMCs were isolated using Ficoll-Histopaque density gradient centrifugation and then cryopreserved in the vapor phase of liquid nitrogen. Analytical flow cytometry was used to check the purity and quantity of each magnetically sorted T cell population. Each sorted fraction had its genomic DNA isolated and then quantified by UV absorbance on a Nanodrop 2000c. Spanning cysteine to phenylalanine, the CDR3 consists of 16 amino acids. Of all the DNA, just the CDR3 is kept, 48 bases in frame from base 1. The germline V gene sets CDR1 to SGHRS and CDR2 to YFSETQ. Trimming accounts for 4 bases at V and 2 bases at J, while the number of junction bases matched to no gene is 4.

TCR CDR3 regions were amplified from genomic DNA by multiplex PCR using the deep immunoSEQ assay. Extracted genomic DNA from each cell subset was spread evenly across all wells of several immunoSEQ 96-well plates, with each plate serving as a replicate. For sorted subsets, each replicate PCR was loaded with approximately 200 ng genomic DNA, equivalent to 30,000 to 35,000 T cell genomes. Purified libraries were measured with a Qubit 3.0 fluorometer, size-checked on a Bioanalyzer 2100, and measured again with the KAPA Library Quantification kit. A separate single-read 150-cycle Illumina NextSeq 550 flow cell was used to sequence each immunoSEQ 96-well plate. In the source study's methods: Because the immunoSEQ output held only junctional sequences and lacked quality scores, the filtering could not match the filtering applied to full-length reads. Sequences were annotated with PyIR, a Python wrapper for IgBLAST v1.9, using IMGT germline references to assign V/J genes and CDR3. Reads were removed for weak V/J assignments (E-value above 1e-6), missing CDR3, stop codons, out-of-frame junctions, or ambiguous translated residues. A V3J clonotype was defined by an identical inferred V gene, J gene, and CDR3 amino acid sequence. Percentage overlap between repertoires was computed as shared unique clonotypes divided by the size of the smaller repertoire. Richness of each repertoire was evaluated using RTK rarefaction, the Chao1 estimator, and Recon v2.1 estimates of unobserved clonotypes. For all TCRbeta clonotypes obtained by the gDNA method from a few donors, generation probabilities were computed with OLGA. TCRdb's version of the immuneACCESS table is confined to in-frame rearrangements and falls short of the full clone set. An unresolved V gene accounts for under half of the shortfall where checked; the remainder is of unknown origin. That table supplies the V and J calls and clone size; D and trimming were determined from the DNA. The sample table lists hundreds of thousands of clones, approximately 96% of them with a count of one. Jointly, the top ten make up roughly 0.1% of the sample.

Material for sequencing was naive CD8+ T cells sorted from blood. The cell subset or site label of this sample denotes: CD45RA+CCR7+. The TCR was taken from a woman aged 25 to 39 in good health. This chain joins TRBV5-1 to TRBJ2-7; the junction holds 15 bases that match TRBD2. CDR3 region: CASSPGLAGGPYEQYF. The DNA reads as follows: TGCGCCAGCAGCCCGGGACTAGCGGGAGGTCCCTACGAGCAGTACTTC.